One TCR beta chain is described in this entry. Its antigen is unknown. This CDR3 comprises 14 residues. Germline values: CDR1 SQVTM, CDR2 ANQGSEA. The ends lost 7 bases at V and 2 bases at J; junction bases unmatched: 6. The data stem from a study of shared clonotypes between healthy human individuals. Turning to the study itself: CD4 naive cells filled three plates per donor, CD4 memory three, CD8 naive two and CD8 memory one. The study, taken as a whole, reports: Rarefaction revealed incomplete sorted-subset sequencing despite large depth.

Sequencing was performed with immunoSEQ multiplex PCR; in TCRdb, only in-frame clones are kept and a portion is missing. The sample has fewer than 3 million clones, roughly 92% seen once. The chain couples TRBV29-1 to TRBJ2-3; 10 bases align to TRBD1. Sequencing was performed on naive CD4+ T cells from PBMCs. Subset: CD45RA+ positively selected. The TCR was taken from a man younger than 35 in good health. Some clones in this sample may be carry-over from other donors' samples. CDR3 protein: CSALTGGSTDTQYF. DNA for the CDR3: TGCAGCGCCTTGACAGGGGGCTCCACAGATACGCAGTATTTT.